Following are 28 T cell receptor beta chains from one sample sequenced in a study of shared clonotypes between healthy human individuals. Profiled with immunoSEQ multiplex PCR; TCRdb holds only in-frame clones, not every one. Of about 680,000 clones listed, 92% are singletons. Only CD45RO-negative cells positively selected for CCR7 counted as naive CD8 cells, so terminally differentiated effector memory CD45RA+ cells were excluded. Sequencing input: naive CD8+ T cells sorted from blood. These receptors all come from a man between 25 and 39 years old in good health.

The chain links TRBV7-9 to TRBJ2-7, with a possible D match to TRBD2 (6 bases). The V gene lost 4 bases and the J gene lost 0 bases, with 19 bases spanning the gap. The CDR3 length is 17 residues. The germline gives CDR1 SEHNR, CDR2 FQNEAQ (reference sequence). The CDR3 sequence is CASSSNRGGRPSYEQYF. The CDR3 DNA reads as TGTGCCAGCAGCTCCAACCGGGGTGGGAGGCCCTCCTACGAGCAGTACTTC.

The chain uses TRBV21-1 and TRBJ2-1. TRBV21-1 is listed as a pseudogene. The CDR3 sequence is 14 residues long. The CDR3 region is CASKGSGTYNEQFF. In DNA form, the CDR3 reads TGTGCCAGCAAGGGGTCGGGAACCTACAATGAGCAGTTCTTC.

This chain uses TRBV9 with TRBJ2-1, with TRBD2 matching over 8 bases. After removal of 4 bases from V and 3 bases from J, the junction contained 9 bases not matched to a gene. Germline CDR1 is SGDLS and CDR2 is YYNGEE. CDR3 length: 16 amino acids. This chain's CDR3 is CASSSGSGSGYNEQFF. In DNA, the CDR3 is TGTGCCAGCAGCTCGGGAAGCGGGAGTGGCTACAATGAGCAGTTCTTC.

The V and J genes are TRBV6-5 and TRBJ1-3; a possible D gene is TRBD1 (6 bases). Germline lookup yields CDR1 MNHEY and CDR2 SVGAGI. The CDR3 extends over 16 amino acids. V shed 0 bases and J shed 2 bases, with 11 bases lying between them. CDR3 sequence reads: CASSYSRTVTGNTIYF. The CDR3 DNA is TGTGCCAGCAGTTACTCCCGGACAGTGACTGGAAACACCATATATTTT.

This chain links TRBV19 with TRBJ2-1, with D hard to call. CDR3 length: 13 residues. The V end was cut by 6 bases, the J end by 3 bases, with 9 bases between. Germline values: CDR1 LNHDA, CDR2 SQIVND (reference sequence). The CDR3 loop is CASSPAGYNEQFF. CDR3 DNA sequence: TGTGCCAGTAGCCCCGCTGGCTACAATGAGCAGTTCTTC.

CDR3 residues: CASSYSTGSTDTQYF. The CDR3 DNA reads as TGTGCCAGCAGTTACTCGACAGGGAGCACAGATACGCAGTATTTT. The chain carries TRBV6-5 and TRBJ2-3; TRBD1 matches at 7 bases. V shed 0 bases, J shed 0 bases, and the junction held 0 bases outside the gene matches. The germline CDR1 and CDR2 sequences are MNHEY and SVGAGI. The CDR3 covers 15 residues.

In DNA, the CDR3 is TGTGCCAGCAGCTTAAATCCCAGGACAGGATGGAACACTGAAGCTTTCTTT. Translating it yields CASSLNPRTGWNTEAFF. The chain has TRBV7-9 and TRBJ1-1, with 7 bases that match TRBD1. V shed 2 bases, J shed 1 base, and the junction held 10 bases outside the gene matches. The CDR3 runs to 17 residues. Germline V lookup: CDR1 SEHNR, CDR2 FQNEAQ (reference sequence).

This rearrangement joins TRBV27 to TRBJ2-7; D not resolved. Germline CDR1 is MNHEY and CDR2 is SMNVEV (reference sequence). The CDR3 length is 13 residues. V lost 2 bases and J 1 base, leaving 6 bases between the germline ends. CDR3 sequence reads: CASSLARSYEQYF. CDR3 nucleotide sequence: TGTGCCAGCAGTTTAGCTAGGTCCTACGAGCAGTACTTC.

Of note for this clone: Additional DNA sequences in this sample encode the identical CDR3. The chain is built from TRBV30 and TRBJ2-1; 7 bases are a match to TRBD2. The CDR3 is 13 amino acids. The germline V gene has CDR1 GTSNPN and CDR2 SVGIG (reference sequence). V trimming: 4 bases; J trimming: 8 bases; junction bases outside the gene matches: 8. CDR3 in DNA: TGTGCCTGGACTAGCGGTTCTGGGGATGAGCAGTTCTTC. It specifies CAWTSGSGDEQFF.

The chain combines TRBV4-3 with TRBJ2-1, with TRBD2 identical over 11 bases. Germline CDR1 reads LGHNA; CDR2 reads YSLEER. The CDR3 is 17 amino acids. Trimming removed 0 bases from V and 6 bases from J; junction bases left unmatched: 7. The CDR3 loop is CASSQDLTGLAANEQFF. The CDR3, as DNA: TGCGCCAGCAGCCAAGATTTGACGGGACTAGCGGCCAATGAGCAGTTCTTC.

This chain joins TRBV6-1 and TRBJ2-7, with D unresolved. Germline CDR1 and CDR2: MNHNS and SASEGT. Trimming stripped 0 bases from V and 0 bases from J, with 9 bases between. The CDR3 totals 15 residues. CDR3 region: CASSEAGSISYEQYF. CDR3 coding DNA: TGTGCCAGCAGTGAAGCTGGATCTATCTCCTACGAGCAGTACTTC.

Here the CDR3 reads CSVEGGTSYEQYF. The CDR3 bases are TGCAGCGTTGAAGGCGGGACCTCCTACGAGCAGTACTTC. V gene TRBV29-1 combines with J gene TRBJ2-7; TRBD2 might be the D (6 bases). V was shortened by 1 base and J by 0 bases, with 7 bases between the two germline ends. Germline V lookup: CDR1 SQVTM, CDR2 ANQGSEA. This CDR3 is 13 amino acids long.

The genes are TRBV19 and TRBJ1-5; TRBD1 matches 7 bases. The junction had 11 bases not matched to a gene; V was cut back by 6 bases and J by 0 bases. The CDR3 is 17 residues long. CDR1 and CDR2 (germline): LNHDA, SQIVND (reference sequence). CDR3 sequence (DNA): TGTGCCAGTAGACTCTGGTCCAGGGACAGTAGCAATCAGCCCCAGCATTTT. Protein: CASRLWSRDSSNQPQHF.

The chain couples TRBV10-2 to TRBJ2-6, with D tentatively TRBD1 (5 bases). CDR3 length: 15 residues. Between the trimmed V and J ends, which lost 3 bases and 2 bases, there was a span of 8 bases. In germline, CDR1 is WSHSY, CDR2 SAAADI. The CDR3 DNA is TGCGCCAGCAGTGAAAGGGGAACTGGGGCCAACGTCCTGACTTTC. Protein sequence: CASSERGTGANVLTF.

This clone was observed once. This sequence joins TRBV19 and TRBJ2-1, with D tentatively TRBD1 or TRBD2 (6 bases each). V was pared by 3 bases and J by 5 bases, with 17 bases between. Germline CDR1 and CDR2: LNHDA and SQIVND (reference sequence). The CDR3 is 16 amino acids. CDR3 nucleotide sequence: TGTGCCAGTAGTATCGGTGGGGGGCTAGCGCACAATGAGCAGTTCTTC. Translated: CASSIGGGLAHNEQFF.

This clone was detected only once. The chain couples TRBV5-5 to TRBJ2-1; D not resolved. The germline CDR1 and CDR2 sequences are SGHKS and YYEKEE (reference sequence). CDR3 length equals 13 residues. The V end was cut by 0 bases, the J end by 6 bases, with 7 bases between. Here the CDR3 DNA reads TGTGCCAGCAGCTTGGGACATACCAATGAGCAGTTCTTC. As protein: CASSLGHTNEQFF.

The chain is built from TRBV28 and TRBJ2-1, with no clear D. This CDR3 is 12 amino acids long. Trimming left V 8 bases short and J 1 base short, with 6 bases between. CDR1 is MDHEN and CDR2 is SYDVKM in the germline V gene. The CDR3, as DNA: TGTGCCAGCTTCAAATCCTACAATGAGCAGTTCTTC. Protein: CASFKSYNEQFF.

The chain is built from TRBV2 and TRBJ2-2; 7 nucleotides line up with TRBD1. The CDR3 is 18 amino acids. V lost 10 bases, J lost 0 bases, and 17 bases stayed unmatched. In germline, CDR1 is SNHLY, CDR2 FYNNEI. The CDR3 nucleotides read TGTGCCAAAAACCGGGACAGCCTTCCAAAGCCGAACACCGGGGAGCTGTTTTTT. Residues: CAKNRDSLPKPNTGELFF.

The V and J genes are TRBV27 and TRBJ1-5; no clear D. V was pared by 0 bases and J by 3 bases, with 3 bases between. In germline, CDR1 is MNHEY, CDR2 SMNVEV (reference sequence). The CDR3 covers 13 residues. This CDR3 reads CASSLSVNQPQHF. Written as DNA, the CDR3 is TGTGCCAGCAGTTTATCCGTCAATCAGCCCCAGCATTTT.

The chain links TRBV6-1 to TRBJ2-1; 11 positions match TRBD2. Germline-derived CDR1 and CDR2 are MNHNS and SASEGT. The V and J ends lost 6 bases and 4 bases, in that order; junction bases with no gene match: 5. The CDR3 totals 15 residues. CDR3 protein: CASRPTSGNYNEQFF. CDR3 DNA sequence: TGTGCCAGCAGACCGACTAGCGGGAATTACAATGAGCAGTTCTTC.

The chain has TRBV27 and TRBJ2-1; 8 nucleotides agree with TRBD2. CDR3 length equals 14 residues. Germline assignment: CDR1 MNHEY and CDR2 SMNVEV (reference sequence). V lost 5 bases to trimming and J lost 4 bases; unmatched junction nucleotides: 4. In DNA form, the CDR3 reads TGTGCCAGCAGTATAAGCGGGAGATACAATGAGCAGTTCTTC. Encoded protein: CASSISGRYNEQFF.

This clone was found once. The chain has TRBV9 and TRBJ2-7, with TRBD2 matching over 9 bases. The CDR3 consists of 16 residues. Germline V gene lookup returns CDR1 SGDLS and CDR2 YYNGEE. J lost 5 bases, V lost 5 bases, and 14 bases had no gene match. CDR3 sequence reads: CASRKIAGEIVDEQYF. DNA for the CDR3: TGTGCCAGCAGGAAAATAGCGGGAGAGATTGTTGACGAGCAGTACTTC. Complete variable domain (other parts from reference TRBV9 and TRBJ2-7): DSGVTQTPKHLITATGQRVTLRCSPRSGDLSVYWYQQSLDQGLQFLIQYYNGEERAKGNILERFSAQQFPDLHSELNLSSLELGDSALYFCASRKIAGEIVDEQYFGPGTRLTVT.

The V call is TRBV28, the J call TRBJ2-5; 8 bases line up with TRBD2. The CDR3 runs 15 residues. V lost 7 bases, J lost 1 base, and 8 bases stayed unmatched. In germline, CDR1 is MDHEN, CDR2 SYDVKM. CDR3: CASKWSGSSQETQYF. The CDR3 DNA reads TGTGCCAGCAAGTGGAGCGGGAGCTCCCAAGAGACCCAGTACTTC.

The rearrangement joins TRBV27 to TRBJ1-5; D is undetermined. Trimming removed 2 bases at V and 9 bases at J, with 17 bases between. Germline CDR1 is MNHEY and CDR2 is SMNVEV (reference sequence). This CDR3 comprises 15 residues. CDR3 DNA: TGTGCCAGCAGTTTAACGGGGAGGTCGCCTAGGCCCCAGCATTTT. Translated, it gives CASSLTGRSPRPQHF.

For this clone: Other DNA variants within this sample encode the same CDR3. CDR3 coding DNA: TGTGCCAGCAGTTCGGGACAGGGGTATGGCTACACCTTC. Encoded protein: CASSSGQGYGYTF. The chain employs TRBV27 and TRBJ1-2, with 10 positions matching TRBD1. CDR1 MNHEY and CDR2 SMNVEV come from the germline V gene (reference sequence). This CDR3 has 13 amino acids. After removal of 4 bases from V and 5 bases from J, the junction contained 1 base not matched to a gene.

The chain combines TRBV29-1 with TRBJ2-3; D perhaps matches TRBD1 (6 bases). The germline V gene has CDR1 SQVTM and CDR2 ANQGSEA. The CDR3 spans 16 residues. V was clipped by 5 bases and J by 3 bases, with 21 bases between them. This chain's CDR3 is CSVSYLGTIITDTQYF. In nucleotides, the CDR3 is TGCAGCGTTAGCTATCTCGGGACAATTATAACAGATACGCAGTATTTT.

The chain links TRBV2 to TRBJ2-7; no clear D. This CDR3 spans 13 amino acids. The V end was cut by 2 bases, the J end by 4 bases, with 9 bases between. Germline-derived CDR1 and CDR2 are SNHLY and FYNNEI. In DNA, the CDR3 is TGTGCCAGCAGTGAAAGAGGAGTGTACGAGCAGTACTTC. Its protein product is CASSERGVYEQYF.

V and J are TRBV7-9 and TRBJ2-1, with 9 nucleotides matching TRBD1. Trimming at V came to 7 bases and at J to 4 bases, leaving 5 bases not matched to a gene. The CDR3 length is 14 residues. CDR1 and CDR2 (germline): SEHNR, FQNEAQ (reference sequence). The CDR3 DNA is TGTGCCAGCATCACGGGACAGGGTTACAATGAGCAGTTCTTC. This translates into CASITGQGYNEQFF. The whole variable domain, filled in from reference TRBV7-9 and TRBJ2-1, reads DTGVSQNPRHKITKRGQNVTFRCDPISEHNRLYWYRQTLGQGPEFLTYFQNEAQLEKSRLLSDRFSAERPKGSFSTLEIQRTEQGDSAMYLCASITGQGYNEQFFGPGTRLTVL.